At least ten counts were recorded for the clone carrying this T cell receptor (beta chain). The data originate from a study of T cells in Graves' hyperthyroidism and ophthalmopathy. Researchers amplified the TCR beta CDR3 regions from RNA transcripts. Initially, a first-round RT-PCR of the TCR CDR3 employed the HTBI primer set. Using its own MiXCR run on the multiplex PCR reads, TCRdb lists one record per CDR3 protein. The top ten hold about 5% of the sample, which has a few hundred thousand distinct CDR3 sequences, 12% to 15% seen once. CDR3 length: 15 residues. Germline V gives CDR1 MNHEY, CDR2 SMNVEV (reference sequence). V was pared by 6 bases and J by 2 bases, with 7 bases of the junction left unmatched.

V and J are TRBV27 and TRBJ2-7, with 10 bases that match TRBD2. The receptor was derived from a woman aged 18-35 years with Graves' hyperthyroidism. Sample: blood. CDR3: CASRRTSGVAYEQYF. The CDR3 region has the DNA TGTGCCAGCAGGAGGACTAGCGGAGTGGCCTACGAGCAGTACTTC.